The 17 T cell receptor beta chains reported below all come from one sample, sequenced in a study of T cells after yellow fever vaccination. TCRdb passed the 5' RACE reads through MiXCR, listing each CDR3 protein once. The sample holds some 250,000 distinct CDR3 sequences, over 3% seen once. The sample consisted of PBMCs, taken 15 days after the yellow fever booster vaccination. The receptors originated from a man aged 18-30 years who received the YFV17D yellow fever vaccine.

There are many counts of this clonotype. The V and J genes are TRBV6-2 or TRBV6-3 and TRBJ2-7; D unresolved. The ends were cut back, 2 bases at V and 5 bases at J, with 19 bases in the middle. This CDR3 has 16 residues. CDR1 MNHEY and CDR2 SVGEGT come from the germline V gene. In DNA form, the CDR3 reads TGTGCCAGCAGTTACGGAACTGAGAGACTTTCCCACGAGCAGTACTTC. Translated, it gives CASSYGTERLSHEQYF.

The gene calls are TRBV7-6 and TRBJ2-3, with a possible D match to TRBD2 (7 bases). The CDR3 has 15 residues. Germline values: CDR1 SGHVS, CDR2 FNYEAQ. Trimming pared 5 bases from V and 2 bases from J, leaving 14 bases between. The CDR3 nucleotides are TGTGCCAGCAGCCGTAGGGGGGGAATCACAGATACGCAGTATTTT. This gives the protein CASSRRGGITDTQYF.

This clonotype was observed at least ten times. This sequence joins TRBV3-1 and TRBJ2-2; TRBD1 or TRBD2 may be the D gene (5 bases each). Germline lookup yields CDR1 LGHDT and CDR2 YNNKEL (reference sequence). The CDR3 sequence is 16 residues long. The ends were cut back, 5 bases at V and 0 bases at J, with 13 bases in the middle. Written as DNA, the CDR3 is TGTGCCAGCAGCGGGGCCTGGGACGCGAACACCGGGGAGCTGTTTTTT. Translation gives CASSGAWDANTGELFF.

This clonotype was observed at least ten times. The rearrangement uses TRBV6-2 or TRBV6-3 and TRBJ2-1, with 7 positions matching TRBD2. Germline loops: CDR1 MNHEY, CDR2 SVGEGT. Unmatched junction bases numbered 5, after V lost 6 bases and J lost 3 bases. This CDR3 is built from 14 residues. The CDR3 bases are TGTGCCAGCAGCAGAAGCGGGGTCTACAATGAGCAGTTCTTC. Residues: CASSRSGVYNEQFF.

This clonotype was picked up many times. The genes are TRBV28 and TRBJ1-1; possibly TRBD1 for D (6 bases). V lost 8 bases, J lost 3 bases, and 16 bases lay in between. From germline, CDR1 is MDHEN and CDR2 SYDVKM. The CDR3 length is 14 residues. CDR3: CASLSGGGDTEAFF. The CDR3 DNA reads TGTGCCAGCCTTTCGGGGGGCGGTGACACTGAAGCTTTCTTT. Full variable domain (rest looked up from reference TRBV28 and TRBJ1-1): DVKVTQSSRYLVKRTGEKVFLECVQDMDHENMFWYRQDPGLGLRLIYFSYDVKMKEKGDIPEGYSVSREKKERFSLILESASTNQTSMYLCASLSGGGDTEAFFGQGTRLTVV.

This clonotype appeared many times. This sequence joins TRBV3-1 and TRBJ2-2; 10 bases match TRBD2. V gave up 3 bases and J gave up 7 bases; unmatched junction bases: 14. CDR1 is LGHDT, CDR2 YNNKEL, per germline (reference sequence). This CDR3 has 18 residues. CDR3 residues: CASSQAAGGPIGIGELFF. CDR3 nucleotides: TGTGCCAGCAGCCAGGCAGCGGGGGGGCCAATTGGCATCGGGGAGCTGTTTTTT.

This clonotype has a count of ten or more. The chain employs TRBV7-9 and TRBJ1-5, with D tentatively TRBD1 (5 bases). In germline, CDR1 is SEHNR, CDR2 FQNEAQ (reference sequence). V gave up 5 bases and J gave up 9 bases, with 20 bases separating them. This CDR3 has 15 amino acids. The CDR3 reads CASSADIPVGRPQHF. In DNA, the CDR3 is TGTGCCAGCAGCGCCGACATCCCGGTGGGGCGGCCCCAGCATTTT. Together with reference TRBV7-9 and TRBJ1-5, the CDR3 gives the full variable domain: DTGVSQNPRHKITKRGQNVTFRCDPISEHNRLYWYRQTLGQGPEFLTYFQNEAQLEKSRLLSDRFSAERPKGSFSTLEIQRTEQGDSAMYLCASSADIPVGRPQHFGDGTRLSIL.

V usage is TRBV19 and J usage is TRBJ1-1, with D hard to call. The CDR3 spans 14 residues. V shed 6 bases and J shed 0 bases, with 11 bases lying between them. Germline values: CDR1 LNHDA, CDR2 SQIVND (reference sequence). The CDR3 coding sequence is TGTGCCAGTAGACCACGGAAAATGAACACTGAAGCTTTCTTT. Its translation: CASRPRKMNTEAFF.

This clonotype was seen at least ten times. This chain uses TRBV6-5 with TRBJ2-2; 7 nucleotides match TRBD1. Germline trimming cut 0 bases from V and 4 bases from J; bases unmatched to any gene: 5. CDR1 is MNHEY, CDR2 SVGAGI, per germline. CDR3 length: 16 residues. CDR3 DNA: TGTGCCAGCAGTTACTCGGGGTCAGGGGGCACCGGGGAGCTGTTTTTT. Protein sequence: CASSYSGSGGTGELFF.

The table lists this clonotype with many counts. The chain couples TRBV6-5 to TRBJ2-7; the match to TRBD2 covers 11 bases. With V trimmed by 0 bases and J by 3 bases, 1 base remained unmatched. The CDR3 runs 15 residues. CDR1 and CDR2 from the germline V gene are MNHEY and SVGAGI. In DNA, the CDR3 is TGTGCCAGCAGTTACTCGACTAGCGGGGACTACGAGCAGTACTTC. This gives the protein CASSYSTSGDYEQYF.

At least ten counts were recorded for this clonotype. This sequence joins TRBV27 and TRBJ1-2, with D perhaps matching TRBD1 (5 bases). Germline CDR1 reads MNHEY; CDR2 reads SMNVEV (reference sequence). Trimming removed 0 bases from V and 2 bases from J, with 10 bases in between. This CDR3 spans 15 amino acids. This CDR3 reads CASSLSGRVNYGYTF. The DNA for the CDR3 is TGTGCCAGCAGTTTATCGGGCAGGGTGAACTATGGCTACACCTTC.

This clonotype was observed many times. The chain joins TRBV7-8 to TRBJ1-2, with D possibly being TRBD1 (6 bases). The germline gives CDR1 SGHVS, CDR2 FQNEAQ. The germline V and J ends were trimmed by 5 bases and 0 bases, with 16 bases remaining between them. The CDR3 runs to 16 residues. The CDR3: CASSPGGLIANYGYTF. The CDR3 DNA reads TGTGCCAGCAGCCCGGGGGGCCTAATAGCTAACTATGGCTACACCTTC. Full variable domain (remainder filled in from reference TRBV7-8 and TRBJ1-2): GAGVSQSPRYKVAKRGQDVALRCDPISGHVSLFWYQQALGQGPEFLTYFQNEAQLDKSGLPSDRFFAERPEGSVSTLKIQRTQQEDSAVYLCASSPGGLIANYGYTFGSGTRLTVV.

This clonotype was counted ten times or more. The CDR3 DNA follows: TGTGCCAGCTCAGTCCGGCGCGGAGAGACCCAGTACTTC. It specifies CASSVRRGETQYF. This sequence joins TRBV18 and TRBJ2-5; no firm D call. The CDR3 spans 13 residues. Germline-derived CDR1 and CDR2 are KGHSH and LQKENI. Trimming took off 5 bases at V and 4 bases at J, with 11 bases between the two ends.

Ten or more counts support this clonotype. The V and J genes are TRBV7-3 and TRBJ2-5; D ambiguous. The CDR3 extends over 14 amino acids. Germline assignment: CDR1 SGHTA and CDR2 FQGTGA. V lost 5 bases to trimming and J lost 2 bases, with 12 bases between them. CDR3 nucleotides: TGTGCCAGCAGCCCCACGGCAACTCAAGAGACCCAGTACTTC. Translation: CASSPTATQETQYF.

Many counts were recorded for this clonotype. The chain links TRBV3-1 to TRBJ1-4; D unresolved. CDR1 is LGHDT, CDR2 YNNKEL, per germline (reference sequence). The CDR3 loop spans 14 amino acids. V lost 0 bases, J lost 7 bases, and 9 bases lay in between. Here the CDR3 DNA reads TGTGCCAGCAGCCAAGATCGTCAGATTGAAAAACTGTTTTTT. This sequence encodes CASSQDRQIEKLFF.

This clonotype was detected ten times or more. The chain is built from TRBV3-1 and TRBJ2-1; D is perhaps TRBD2 (7 bases). The CDR3 loop spans 16 amino acids. The germline V and J ends were trimmed by 1 base and 5 bases, with 15 bases remaining between them. Germline loops: CDR1 LGHDT, CDR2 YNNKEL (reference sequence). The CDR3 reads CASSQAGGGGNNEQFF. The CDR3 region has the DNA TGTGCCAGCAGCCAAGCGGGCGGGGGCGGGAACAATGAGCAGTTCTTC.

This clonotype showed up many times. The CDR3 here is CASSPMVNTEAFF. The CDR3 DNA reads as TGTGCCAGCAGCCCAATGGTGAACACTGAAGCTTTCTTT. The chain combines TRBV3-1 with TRBJ1-1; D not resolved. The CDR3 loop spans 13 amino acids. CDR1 is LGHDT and CDR2 is YNNKEL in the germline V gene (reference sequence). V was shortened by 4 bases and J by 0 bases, with 6 bases between the two germline ends.